Listed below are T cell receptor beta chains from one sample, sequenced in a study of cytomegalovirus exposure and HLA in healthy donors. The method was immunoSEQ multiplex PCR; TCRdb's version includes in-frame clones alone and lacks a portion of them. The table records approximately 150,000 clones, around four fifths of them present only once. Sample: PBMCs. The receptors here all came from a woman aged 25 to 39 in good health and CMV-seropositive. CDR3s include the opening cysteine and the closing phenylalanine or tryptophan. Each record gives: CDR3 protein, CDR3 DNA, D gene, V gene, clone size, J gene. The D gene is left open where the match is weak. Only some rows state a clone size, as once, few, many or a class for expanded clones.

CDR3aa: CASITGLQSNQPQHF
CDR3nt: TGTGCCAGCATTACAGGGCTTCAGAGCAATCAGCCCCAGCATTTT
d_gene: -
v_gene: TRBV6-1
abundance: -
j_gene: TRBJ1-5

CDR3aa: CASSLAPTGSGANVLTF
CDR3nt: TGCGCCAGCAGCTTGGCCCCGACAGGATCTGGGGCCAACGTCCTGACTTTC
d_gene: -
v_gene: TRBV5-1
abundance: few
j_gene: TRBJ2-6

CDR3aa: CATKNRGTVYEQYF
CDR3nt: TGTGCCACCAAGAACAGGGGGACTGTTTACGAGCAGTACTTC
d_gene: TRBD1
v_gene: TRBV6-5
abundance: -
j_gene: TRBJ2-7

CDR3aa: CASATGEVYGYTF
CDR3nt: TGTGCCAGTGCTACAGGGGAGGTCTATGGCTACACCTTC
d_gene: TRBD1
v_gene: TRBV28
abundance: -
j_gene: TRBJ1-2

CDR3aa: CASSPAGHTEAFF
CDR3nt: TGTGCCAGCAGCCCCGCGGGGCACACTGAAGCTTTCTTT
d_gene: -
v_gene: TRBV7-6
abundance: -
j_gene: TRBJ1-1

CDR3aa: CASSKKGAFDYGYTF
CDR3nt: TGTGCCAGCAGTAAGAAGGGGGCGTTCGACTATGGCTACACCTTC
d_gene: TRBD1
v_gene: TRBV6-5
abundance: -
j_gene: TRBJ1-2

CDR3aa: CASSLPTGGNTIYF
CDR3nt: TGTGCCAGCAGTTTACCGACAGGGGGAAACACCATATATTTT
d_gene: TRBD1
v_gene: TRBV28
abundance: -
j_gene: TRBJ1-3

CDR3aa: CASSQDTARSGNTIYF
CDR3nt: TGTGCCAGCAGCCAAGACACGGCGCGCTCTGGAAACACCATATATTTT
d_gene: -
v_gene: TRBV28
abundance: -
j_gene: TRBJ1-3

CDR3aa: CASSLYSGSSTEAFF
CDR3nt: TGTGCCAGCAGCTTATACTCGGGAAGTAGCACTGAAGCTTTCTTT
d_gene: -
v_gene: TRBV7-2
abundance: once
j_gene: TRBJ1-1

CDR3aa: CASSFGVTLYSNQPQHF
CDR3nt: TGTGCCAGCAGTTTCGGGGTCACCTTGTATAGCAATCAGCCCCAGCATTTT
d_gene: -
v_gene: TRBV28
abundance: -
j_gene: TRBJ1-5